The rows below give T cell receptor beta chains drawn from one sample of a study of cytomegalovirus exposure and HLA in healthy donors. Only in-frame clones appear in the TCRdb table, and some are missing; sequencing was by immunoSEQ multiplex PCR. The data show some 40,000 clones, around 49% seen once. The sequencing sample was made of PBMCs. The receptor set was obtained from a woman aged 35 to 49 in good health and CMV-seropositive. The CDR3 runs from the conserved cysteine through the conserved F or W. D genes are given only for firm matches. Some rows mark clone size as missing; the rest say once, few, many or name a class of expanded clone.

d_call,j_call,v_call,clone_size,cdr3_aa,cdr3_nt
.,TRBJ1-2,TRBV5-1,.,CASSLEPGKNYGYTF,TGCGCCAGCAGCTTGGAGCCAGGGAAGAACTATGGCTACACCTTC
.,TRBJ1-3,TRBV20-1,.,CSAPERNTIYF,TGCAGTGCACCTGAGCGAAACACCATATATTTT
TRBD1,TRBJ2-2,TRBV7-6,.,CASRKGQDTGELFF,TGTGCCAGCAGAAAAGGACAGGACACCGGGGAGCTGTTTTTT
.,TRBJ1-2,TRBV7-8,.,CASSPGQMYGYTF,TGTGCCAGCAGCCCCGGACAGATGTATGGCTACACCTTC
TRBD2,TRBJ2-1,TRBV25-1,.,CASSEVPSRLAGAEEQFF,TGTGCCAGCAGTGAAGTCCCGTCTCGGCTAGCGGGAGCCGAGGAGCAGTTCTTC
TRBD1,TRBJ2-7,TRBV4-1,.,CASSQLQGKKREQYF,TGCGCCAGCAGCCAATTACAGGGGAAAAAAAGGGAGCAGTACTTC
.,TRBJ1-5,TRBV7-9,.,CASSLGDQPQHF,TGTGCCAGCAGTCTAGGGGATCAGCCCCAGCATTTT
.,TRBJ1-2,TRBV14,few,CASSQIAGDYYGYTF,TGTGCCAGCAGCCAGATCGCAGGGGATTACTATGGCTACACCTTC
TRBD2,TRBJ2-7,TRBV9,.,CASSGTSGENEQYF,TGTGCCAGCAGCGGGACTAGCGGCGAGAACGAGCAGTACTTC
TRBD2,TRBJ2-1,TRBV7-9,.,CASSSSGGFGEQFF,TGTGCCAGCAGCTCTAGCGGGGGGTTCGGAGAGCAGTTCTTC
TRBD1,TRBJ2-7,TRBV4-2,.,CASSQGQAYEQYF,TGTGCCAGCAGCCAGGGACAGGCCTACGAGCAGTACTTC
TRBD2,TRBJ2-7,TRBV2,once,CASRAGDEQYF,TGTGCCAGCAGGGCGGGGGACGAGCAGTACTTC
.,TRBJ2-1,TRBV18,.,CASSQLAGNEQFF,TGTGCCAGCTCACAACTCGCAGGGAATGAGCAGTTCTTC
.,TRBJ2-2,TRBV11-3,few,CASSLSGELFF,TGTGCCAGCAGCCTTTCGGGGGAGCTGTTTTTT
TRBD1,TRBJ2-1,TRBV2,.,CASSEWQGVNEQFF,TGTGCCAGCAGTGAGTGGCAGGGGGTAAATGAGCAGTTCTTC